The 20 T cell receptor beta chains reported below all come from one sample, sequenced in a study of blood T cell repertoires in COVID-19. TCRdb's table, derived via immunoSEQ multiplex PCR, lists solely in-frame clones and lacks some. The profile shows fewer than 200,000 clones, less than 90% of them singletons. What was sequenced was peripheral blood. The receptors come from a man in his 60s with acute or convalescent COVID-19.

The chain is built from TRBV12-2 and TRBJ1-6; TRBD1, the table's D call, lacks a check against the DNA. TRBV12-2 is reported as a pseudogene. The CDR3 sequence is 17 residues long. In DNA form, the CDR3 reads TGTGCAAGTTTGAGAAGTCAGGGGGTCTCCTATAATTCACCCCTCCACTTT. Its translation: CASLRSQGVSYNSPLHF.

The gene calls are TRBV12-3 or TRBV12-4 and TRBJ1-6; D unclear. There are 13 residues in the CDR3. The V gene lost 3 bases and the J gene lost 8 bases, with 8 bases spanning the gap. The chain's CDR3 is CASSLSRDSPLHF. CDR3 nucleotides: TGTGCCAGCAGTTTGTCCCGGGATTCACCCCTCCACTTT.

The chain carries TRBV15 and TRBJ2-6; the match to TRBD2 covers 12 bases. V trimming: 3 bases; J trimming: 3 bases; junction bases outside the gene matches: 3. The CDR3 totals 17 residues. Germline V CDR1 and CDR2: LNHNV, YYDKDF (reference sequence). CDR3 in DNA: TGTGCCACCAGCAGTCGACTAGCGGGAGATGGGGCCAACGTCCTGACTTTC. As protein: CATSSRLAGDGANVLTF. The whole variable domain, remainder taken from reference TRBV15 and TRBJ2-6, is DAMVIQNPRYQVTQFGKPVTLSCSQTLNHNVMYWYQQKSSQAPKLLFHYYDKDFNNEADTPDNFQSRRPNTSFCFLDIRSPGLGDTAMYLCATSSRLAGDGANVLTFGAGSRLTVL.

The chain employs TRBV9 and TRBJ1-1; D ambiguous. The germline V gene has CDR1 SGDLS and CDR2 YYNGEE. The CDR3 loop spans 15 amino acids. V was clipped by 0 bases and J by 4 bases, with 13 bases between them. CDR3 protein: CASSVDVLRVTEAFF. The DNA for the CDR3 is TGTGCCAGCAGCGTAGACGTCCTGCGGGTCACTGAAGCTTTCTTT.

The V and J genes are TRBV7-9 and TRBJ2-7; D possibly corresponds to TRBD1 (6 bases). The germline V gene encodes CDR1 SEHNR and CDR2 FQNEAQ (reference sequence). The CDR3 contains 16 residues. The V gene lost 5 bases and the J gene lost 5 bases, with 22 bases spanning the gap. The CDR3 DNA follows: TGTGCCAGCAGCCCCCTGGGGGCAGGGATCGTTCACGAGCAGTACTTC. Translation: CASSPLGAGIVHEQYF.

A single count supports this clone. CDR3 nucleotides: TGTGCCATCAGTGAGTCGTCAACAGGGGTGGGCTACACCTTC. Its translation: CAISESSTGVGYTF. The chain uses TRBV10-3 and TRBJ1-2; 7 nucleotides match TRBD1. CDR1 and CDR2 (germline): ENHRY, SYGVKD. The junction had 6 bases not matched to a gene; V was cut back by 0 bases and J by 8 bases. CDR3 length equals 14 residues.

The rearrangement joins TRBV21-1 to TRBJ1-4. TRBV21-1 is recorded as a pseudogene. CDR3 length: 17 residues. The CDR3 loop reads CASSARAAGATNEKLFF. The CDR3 DNA is TGTGCCAGCAGCGCCCGGGCCGCGGGGGCAACTAATGAAAAACTGTTTTTT.

This clone appeared a single time. The CDR3 bases are TGTGCCACCAGTGACCTAGCGGTACCCGCGGCGACCCAGTACTTC. This sequence encodes CATSDLAVPAATQYF. The chain combines TRBV24-1 with TRBJ2-5, with TRBD2 matching 7 bases. There are 15 residues in the CDR3. Per the germline V gene, CDR1 is KGHDR and CDR2 is SFDVKD. V was pared by 4 bases and J by 7 bases, with 11 bases of the junction left unmatched.

The J gene is TRBJ1-2, the V gene TRBV4-1, with a tentative D call TRBD1 (6 bases). Germline lookup yields CDR1 MGHRA and CDR2 YSYEKL. The CDR3 spans 15 residues. Deletions cut 0 bases from V and 3 bases from J, with 11 bases between. The CDR3 is CASSQDQQGDYGYTF. In nucleotides, the CDR3 is TGCGCCAGCAGCCAAGACCAACAGGGCGACTATGGCTACACCTTC.

The rearrangement joins TRBV10-3 to TRBJ1-1; no reliable D call. The CDR3 spans 15 residues. CDR1 is ENHRY and CDR2 is SYGVKD in the germline V gene. The ends were cut back, 2 bases at V and 1 base at J, with 11 bases in the middle. For the CDR3, the DNA is TGTGCCATCAGTGAGCACGCGAGCTCGAACACTGAAGCTTTCTTT. Its protein is CAISEHASSNTEAFF.

The J gene is TRBJ2-3, the V gene TRBV5-1, with 9 bases lining up with TRBD1. CDR3 length: 17 residues. The germline CDR1 and CDR2 sequences are SGHRS and YFSETQ. Trimming took 4 bases from V and 5 from J; bases not matched to a gene: 14. The DNA for the CDR3 is TGCGCCAGCAGCGCCACCACAGGGGGCCGGGGAGAAGATACGCAGTATTTT. The encoded protein is CASSATTGGRGEDTQYF.

The chain uses TRBV5-4 and TRBJ1-1; tentatively, D is TRBD1 (5 bases). Trimming left V 5 bases short and J 5 bases short, with 13 bases between. Germline V gives CDR1 SGHNT, CDR2 YYREEE (reference sequence). The CDR3 totals 13 residues. The CDR3 DNA is TGTGCCAGCAGTTTCCCAGGGCGGACTGAAGCTTTCTTT. Protein product: CASSFPGRTEAFF. Together with reference TRBV5-4 and TRBJ1-1, the CDR3 gives the full variable domain: ETGVTQSPTHLIKTRGQQVTLRCSSQSGHNTVSWYQQALGQGPQFIFQYYREEENGRGNFPPRFSGLQFPNYSSELNVNALELDDSALYLCASSFPGRTEAFFGQGTRLTVV.

The chain has TRBV4-1 and TRBJ1-3; 9 bases match TRBD1. The trim removed 4 bases at V and 1 base at J, leaving 8 bases unmatched. From germline, CDR1 is MGHRA and CDR2 YSYEKL. The CDR3 is 17 residues long. DNA for the CDR3: TGCGCCAGCAGCCTCTCACGGGACAGGGCATCTGGAAACACCATATATTTT. Encoded protein: CASSLSRDRASGNTIYF.

The chain links TRBV5-1 to TRBJ2-7, with D perhaps TRBD2 (6 bases). This CDR3 has 16 residues. V lost 1 base, J lost 4 bases, and 18 bases lay in between. Germline values: CDR1 SGHRS, CDR2 YFSETQ. The CDR3 DNA follows: TGCGCCAGCAGCTTGTCCCGGTCGGGAGCTGGGTACGAGCAGTACTTC. Translation: CASSLSRSGAGYEQYF.

This clone was detected only once. The genes are TRBV29-1 and TRBJ1-2; 11 bases map to TRBD1. The CDR3 consists of 12 residues. Trimming at V came to 7 bases and at J to 3 bases, leaving 1 base not matched to a gene. Germline V gene lookup returns CDR1 SQVTM and CDR2 ANQGSEA. CDR3 sequence reads: CSGTGGDYGYTF. CDR3 in DNA: TGCAGCGGGACAGGGGGCGACTATGGCTACACCTTC.

This rearrangement joins TRBV3-1 (or the pseudogene TRBV3-2) to TRBJ2-1; 10 nucleotides match TRBD2. V trimming: 0 bases; J trimming: 4 bases; junction bases outside the gene matches: 9. This CDR3 is 18 amino acids long. CDR1 is LGHDT, CDR2 YNNKEL, per germline (reference sequence). The CDR3 nucleotides read TGTGCCAGCAGCCAAGAAGGAGAGCGGGAGGGCCCGTACAATGAGCAGTTCTTC. This encodes CASSQEGEREGPYNEQFF.

The chain has TRBV19 and TRBJ1-5; D unresolved. The CDR3 contains 14 residues. V gave up 1 base and J gave up 6 bases, with 10 bases separating them. Germline CDR1 reads LNHDA; CDR2 reads SQIVND (reference sequence). CDR3 nucleotides: TGTGCCAGTAGTATAGGAGGGTCTAGTCAGCCCCAGCATTTT. Its translation is CASSIGGSSQPQHF.

The chain has TRBV19 and TRBJ2-7, with D perhaps matching TRBD1 (5 bases). Germline CDR1 LNHDA, CDR2 SQIVND (reference sequence). Trimming stripped 3 bases from V and 1 base from J, with 16 bases between. The CDR3 is 16 residues long. CDR3 DNA sequence: TGTGCCAGTAGTATCAGGGTAGGGGTTAAATCCTACGAGCAGTACGTC. Translated: CASSIRVGVKSYEQYV.

This sequence joins TRBV12-5 and TRBJ2-1; 7 bases are shared with TRBD2. This CDR3 has 13 amino acids. Unmatched junction bases numbered 5, after V lost 4 bases and J lost 8 bases. In germline, CDR1 is LGHNT, CDR2 FRNRAP. CDR3: CASGSREDHEQFF. CDR3 DNA sequence: TGTGCTAGTGGTTCCCGGGAGGACCATGAGCAGTTCTTC.

V usage is TRBV12-3 or TRBV12-4 and J usage is TRBJ2-5; 9 positions agree with TRBD2. This CDR3 has 13 residues. The junction had 1 base not matched to a gene; V was cut back by 7 bases and J by 1 base. The CDR3 nucleotides read TGTGCCAGCAAAGCGGGGGGCCAAGAGACCCAGTACTTC. Translation: CASKAGGQETQYF.